Given below is one TCR beta chain in context. After removal of 0 bases from V and 8 bases from J, the junction contained 8 bases not matched to a gene. From germline, CDR1 is SGHNT and CDR2 YENEEA. CDR3 length: 16 amino acids. The data were obtained in a study of OX40 agonist ivuxolimab in advanced cancers. Looking at the study overall: The patients got ivuxolimab, which is an agonistic anti-OX40 (CD134) antibody. Three individuals attained partial responses, comprising one hepatocellular carcinoma case and two cutaneous melanoma cases. The dose-escalation cohort had hepatocellular carcinoma, melanoma, renal cell or head and neck cancer. Checkpoint inhibitors had been given previously to approximately 41% of patients.

This table comes from immunoSEQ multiplex PCR, and its TCRdb copy is limited to in-frame clones, with some not included. The sample contains about 76,000 clones, roughly 87% of which appear only once. The V call is TRBV11-3, the J call TRBJ2-1; TRBD2 aligns across 9 bases. The starting material was CD4+ or CD8+ T cells sorted from blood, obtained in a trial of the OX40 agonist ivuxolimab. The TCR originated in an adult with an advanced solid tumor such as melanoma, head and neck, liver or kidney cancer. CDR3 sequence reads: CASSLEGGGTSYEQFF. The DNA for the CDR3 is TGTGCCAGCAGCTTAGAGGGGGGCGGGACTAGCTATGAGCAGTTCTTC.